These T cell receptor beta chains were read from a single sample in a study of patients and donors after allogeneic stem cell transplantation. TCRdb redid the calling of the RT-PCR reads with MiXCR, one entry per CDR3 protein. The sample consists of about 150,000 distinct CDR3 sequences, approximately 35% of them appearing once. Input material: blood, either unsorted or a sorted T cell fraction (not recorded which). The receptors originated from a human donor who was either an allogeneic HSCT recipient or a stem cell or donor lymphocyte infusion donor (not recorded which). It is not recorded whose cells these are; they may come from a transplant donor. CDR3s include the opening cysteine and the closing phenylalanine or tryptophan. A D gene is named only where the DNA matches it firmly. Rows may omit the clone size; those that give it use once, few, many or a size class.

few . TRBJ1-1 TRBV12-3/TRBV12-4 CASSLGDVNTEAFF TGTGCCAGCAGTTTAGGGGATGTGAACACTGAAGCTTTCTTT
. . TRBJ1-3 TRBV7-9 CASSPPGPSGNTIYF TGTGCCAGCAGTCCCCCCGGGCCCTCTGGAAACACCATATATTTT
. . TRBJ2-3 TRBV5-1 CASTRDSRTDTQYF TGCGCCAGCACGCGGGACAGCCGCACAGATACGCAGTATTTT
few . TRBJ2-2 TRBV20-1 CSARITTTGELFF TGCAGTGCTAGAATCACGACCACCGGGGAGCTGTTTTTT
few . TRBJ1-2 TRBV3-1 CASGEIWGYGYTF TGTGCCTCCGGGGAAATTTGGGGCTATGGCTACACCTTC
. TRBD1 TRBJ2-7 TRBV24-1 CATSSRTGGSYEQYF TGTGCCACTTCTAGCCGGACAGGGGGCTCCTACGAGCAGTACTTC
. TRBD1 TRBJ2-2 TRBV9 CASSPQGVNTGELFF TGTGCCAGCAGTCCACAGGGGGTGAACACCGGGGAGCTGTTTTTT
few . TRBJ1-6 TRBV20-1 CSATQGNSPLHF TGCAGTGCTACACAAGGGAATTCACCCCTCCACTTT
. . TRBJ2-5 TRBV12-3/TRBV12-4 CASSLADQETQYF TGTGCCAGCAGTTTAGCGGACCAAGAGACCCAGTACTTC
. TRBD1 TRBJ1-1 TRBV27 CASSFGARGDTEAFF TGTGCCAGCAGTTTCGGCGCCAGGGGGGACACTGAAGCTTTCTTT
. . TRBJ2-7 TRBV9 CASSKSGTLPHEQYF TGTGCCAGCAGCAAGTCCGGGACTCTACCCCACGAGCAGTACTTC
few . TRBJ1-1 TRBV7-9 CASTPANTEAFF TGTGCCAGCACCCCGGCGAACACTGAAGCTTTCTTT
. TRBD2 TRBJ2-1 TRBV20-1 CSAHSGGSYNEQFF TGCAGTGCCCATAGCGGGGGGTCATACAATGAGCAGTTCTTC
few . TRBJ1-2 TRBV3-1 CASSQLDGYTF TGTGCCAGCAGCCAGCTAGATGGCTACACCTTC
. . TRBJ2-5 TRBV2 CASSANKLGWVETQYF TGTGCCAGCAGTGCAAATAAATTGGGATGGGTAGAGACCCAGTACTTC
. . TRBJ1-5 TRBV27 CASSFESSNQPQHF TGTGCCAGCAGTTTTGAGAGTAGCAATCAGCCCCAGCATTTT
few . TRBJ2-2 TRBV12-3/TRBV12-4 CASPSPGELFF TGTGCCAGCCCTTCTCCTGGGGAGCTGTTTTTT
few . TRBJ1-6 TRBV20-1 CRVGQSNSPLHF TGCAGGGTTGGACAGTCCAATTCACCCCTCCACTTT
many . TRBJ1-1 TRBV12-3/TRBV12-4 CASSLGWGAKAFF TGTGCCAGCAGCCTTGGGTGGGGGGCAAAAGCTTTCTTT
. TRBD2 TRBJ2-5 TRBV24-1 CATSGSPLAGAETQYF TGTGCCACCAGTGGTTCCCCCCTAGCGGGGGCAGAGACCCAGTACTTC
. . TRBJ1-1 TRBV5-1 CASSLVGQSQAFF TGCGCCAGCAGCTTGGTGGGCCAGAGCCAAGCTTTCTTT
. . TRBJ1-1 TRBV7-2 CASSLYTAMNTEAFF TGTGCCAGCAGCTTATACACAGCGATGAACACTGAAGCTTTCTTT
. TRBD1 TRBJ1-6 TRBV7-3 CASSLRTGGYSPLHF TGTGCCAGCAGCTTAAGGACAGGGGGCTATTCACCCCTCCACTTT
. TRBD1 TRBJ2-1 TRBV6-6 CASSWTGGGEQFF TGTGCCAGCAGTTGGACAGGGGGGGGTGAGCAGTTCTTC
few TRBD1 TRBJ2-5 TRBV3-1 CASSHDGTGAQETQYF TGTGCCAGCAGCCATGACGGGACAGGGGCCCAAGAGACCCAGTACTTC
few TRBD2 TRBJ2-1 TRBV5-1 CASSHLAGGRLNNEQFF TGCGCCAGCAGCCATTTAGCGGGGGGGCGATTGAACAATGAGCAGTTCTTC
few . TRBJ1-1 TRBV12-3/TRBV12-4 CASSLSLPEAFF TGTGCCAGCAGTTTGAGTTTACCTGAAGCTTTCTTT
few TRBD1 TRBJ1-1 TRBV20-1 CSVMGQSNTEAFF TGCAGTGTTATGGGACAGTCCAACACTGAAGCTTTCTTT
. . TRBJ1-1 TRBV5-4 CASSLGFWGTGTEAFF TGTGCCAGCAGCTTGGGATTCTGGGGGACGGGCACTGAAGCTTTCTTT
. . TRBJ2-2 TRBV25-1 CASTARTPNTGELFF TGTGCCAGCACCGCAAGAACGCCGAACACCGGGGAGCTGTTTTTT
. TRBD1 TRBJ1-2 TRBV20-1 CSATTGTGSNYGYTF TGCAGTGCAACTACCGGGACAGGGAGCAACTATGGCTACACCTTC
few TRBD1 TRBJ1-6 TRBV20-1 CSASPTGGHNSPLHF TGCAGTGCTAGCCCCACAGGGGGCCATAATTCACCCCTCCACTTT
. . TRBJ1-2 TRBV28 CASSFPGAGGYTF TGTGCCAGCAGTTTCCCGGGGGCGGGTGGCTACACCTTC
few . TRBJ1-5 TRBV15 CATSRDLNSNQPQHF TGTGCCACCAGCAGAGACCTAAATAGCAATCAGCCCCAGCATTTT
. . TRBJ2-2 TRBV20-1 CSAKGTGELFF TGCAGTGCAAAGGGCACCGGGGAGCTGTTTTTT
. TRBD1 TRBJ1-5 TRBV6-1 CASTPKVWDRIQPQHF TGTGCCAGCACCCCGAAGGTTTGGGACAGGATACAGCCCCAGCATTTT
. TRBD2 TRBJ2-7 TRBV9 CASSEAGGNSYEQYF TGTGCCAGCAGCGAGGCGGGGGGCAACTCCTACGAGCAGTACTTC
few TRBD1 TRBJ2-2 TRBV9 CASSQDPGQGVTGELFF TGTGCCAGCAGCCAAGATCCGGGACAGGGAGTCACCGGGGAGCTGTTTTTT
. . TRBJ2-1 TRBV6-2/TRBV6-3 CASTLTGTQFF TGTGCCAGCACGCTTACCGGGACGCAGTTCTTC
. . TRBJ1-2 TRBV20-1 CSAGPGYTF TGCAGTGCAGGGCCTGGCTACACCTTC
. TRBD1 TRBJ1-2 TRBV6-6 CASSYAGTGNYGYTF TGTGCCAGCAGTTACGCCGGGACAGGAAACTATGGCTACACCTTC
few TRBD1 TRBJ1-6 TRBV13 CASSFGQVQGTLHF TGTGCCAGCAGCTTTGGACAGGTTCAGGGTACCCTCCACTTT
few . TRBJ1-1 TRBV7-9 CASSLTPSNTEAFF TGTGCCAGCAGCTTAACCCCGTCGAACACTGAAGCTTTCTTT
. . TRBJ1-5 TRBV20-1 CSASLDGNQPQHF TGCAGTGCTAGCCTTGACGGCAATCAGCCCCAGCATTTT
few TRBD1 TRBJ1-1 TRBV24-1 CATRDREMNTEAFF TGTGCCACCAGGGACAGGGAGATGAACACTGAAGCTTTCTTT
. TRBD2 TRBJ2-1 TRBV27 CASSPSGGPNNEQFF TGTGCCAGCAGTCCTAGCGGGGGCCCTAACAATGAGCAGTTCTTC
few TRBD1 TRBJ1-2 TRBV12-3/TRBV12-4 CASSLDRADSYGYTF TGTGCCAGCAGCCTTGACAGGGCCGACTCCTATGGCTACACCTTC
. . TRBJ1-1 TRBV4-1 CASSHVRWARGGTEAFF TGCGCCAGCAGCCATGTAAGATGGGCCAGGGGAGGAACTGAAGCTTTCTTT
few TRBD1 TRBJ1-4 TRBV12-3/TRBV12-4 CASRDRGNEKLFF TGTGCCAGCAGGGACAGGGGCAATGAAAAACTGTTTTTT
few TRBD1 TRBJ1-2 TRBV27 CASSPIAGGHGYTF TGTGCCAGCAGTCCAATTGCAGGGGGCCATGGCTACACCTTC
. TRBD1 TRBJ2-2 TRBV29-1 CSVWGQITGELFF TGCAGCGTCTGGGGACAGATCACCGGGGAGCTGTTTTTT
. TRBD1 TRBJ1-6 TRBV7-9 CASSIATGGSSPLHF TGTGCCAGCAGCATCGCGACAGGGGGTAGTTCACCCCTCCACTTT
few . TRBJ1-5 TRBV15 CATSRDQGGNQPQHF TGTGCCACCAGCAGAGATCAGGGAGGTAATCAGCCCCAGCATTTT